The rows below give T cell receptor beta chains drawn from one sample of a study of blood T cell repertoires in COVID-19. The protocol was immunoSEQ multiplex PCR, while the TCRdb copy is restricted to in-frame clones and leaves out a portion. Among about 200,000 clones listed, 70% to 90% were seen once. Sequencing was performed on peripheral blood. The origin of the receptors is a man aged 55 to 70 with COVID-19, enrolled during active disease. Each CDR3 is given without its conserved first and last residue.

V	J	CDR3
TRBV18	TRBJ1-2	ASSPGTANYGYT
TRBV24-1	TRBJ2-3	ATKRELTDTQY
TRBV13	TRBJ2-7	ASSFFGTGKYKQY
TRBV18	TRBJ2-7	ASSPPGLLEQY
TRBV5-5	TRBJ2-2	ASSLDRPSNTGELF
TRBV19	TRBJ2-1	ASSNVAGGRNEQF
TRBV7-6	TRBJ1-1	ASSSYAGTEAF
TRBV7-2	TRBJ1-5	ASSSSSNQPQH
TRBV5-6	TRBJ2-1	ASSSQFTNEQF
TRBV3-1/TRBV3-2	TRBJ1-1	ASTRVGNTEAF
TRBV28	TRBJ2-7	ASSPGTGLSYEQY
TRBV7-8	TRBJ1-4	ASSLVEAWKDRSFEKLF
TRBV7-2	TRBJ1-2	ASSIKQGAVYGYT
TRBV27	TRBJ1-2	ASSSISGGVYGYT
TRBV27	TRBJ1-5	ASSPSGRDQPQH
TRBV6-1	TRBJ2-1	ASSEFKSRDYNEQF
TRBV14	TRBJ1-2	ASSYRDYGYT
TRBV10-1	TRBJ2-1	ASGTGTVSYNEQF
TRBV10-1	TRBJ2-7	ASSVGGRAGTYEQY
TRBV3-1/TRBV3-2	TRBJ1-2	ASSQDGQLGGGYT
TRBV19	TRBJ1-4	ASSVTGTEKLF
TRBV18	TRBJ1-5	ASSPRAGNQPQH
TRBV30	TRBJ2-1	ALEGLPENEQF
TRBV6-5	TRBJ1-5	ASSYGTGGQPQH
TRBV2	TRBJ2-7	ASSLGGRTSSYEQY
TRBV11-2	TRBJ2-7	ASSPRSGLYEQY
TRBV5-1	TRBJ2-3	ASSFVLTGDTDTQY
TRBV5-1	TRBJ2-2	ASSLDPGQNTGELF
TRBV29-1	TRBJ1-3	SVGVGVGNTIY
TRBV6-6	TRBJ1-1	ASTVRGTAF
TRBV27	TRBJ2-2	ASSLLASGIPGELF
TRBV3-1/TRBV3-2	TRBJ1-2	ASSLSYARGYT